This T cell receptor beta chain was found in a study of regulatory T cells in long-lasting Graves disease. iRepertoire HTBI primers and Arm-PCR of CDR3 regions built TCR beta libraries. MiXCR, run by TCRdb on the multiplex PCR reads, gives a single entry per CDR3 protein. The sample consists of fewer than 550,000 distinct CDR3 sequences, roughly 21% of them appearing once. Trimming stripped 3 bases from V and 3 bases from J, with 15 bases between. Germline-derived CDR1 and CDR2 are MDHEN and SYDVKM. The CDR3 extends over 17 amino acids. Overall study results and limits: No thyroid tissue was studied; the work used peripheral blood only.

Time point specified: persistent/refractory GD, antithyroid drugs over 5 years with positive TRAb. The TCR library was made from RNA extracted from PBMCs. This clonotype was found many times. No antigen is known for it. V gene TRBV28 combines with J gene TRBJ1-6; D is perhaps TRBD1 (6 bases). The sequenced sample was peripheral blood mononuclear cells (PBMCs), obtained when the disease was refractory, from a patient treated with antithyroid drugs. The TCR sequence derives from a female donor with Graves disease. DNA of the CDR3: TGTGCCAGCAGTTTGGGGGCAAACCGTCTCTATAATTCACCCCTCCACTTT. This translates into CASSLGANRLYNSPLHF. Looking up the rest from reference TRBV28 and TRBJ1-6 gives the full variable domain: DVKVTQSSRYLVKRTGEKVFLECVQDMDHENMFWYRQDPGLGLRLIYFSYDVKMKEKGDIPEGYSVSREKKERFSLILESASTNQTSMYLCASSLGANRLYNSPLHFGNGTRLTVT.